The 14 T cell receptor beta chains below come from one sample, sequenced in a study of shared clonotypes between healthy human individuals. The assay was immunoSEQ multiplex PCR, and TCRdb's table has in-frame clones only and misses some. The profile shows millions of clones, approximately 94% of them singletons. Sequenced input: naive CD4+ T cells sorted from blood. As for subset: CD45RA+ positively selected. The origin of the receptors is a man aged 18 to 30 in good health.

The CDR3 is CASSSLTSGYEQYF. The CDR3 DNA reads TGTGCCAGCAGCTCCTTGACTAGCGGCTACGAGCAGTACTTC. V and J are TRBV11-2 and TRBJ2-7; 9 bases agree with TRBD2. Per germline, CDR1 SGHAT and CDR2 FQNNGV. The CDR3 runs to 14 residues. V shed 4 bases and J 3 bases; nucleotides not matched to a gene: 4.

This clone came up once. The chain uses TRBV19 and TRBJ2-5; no clear D gene. Germline V gene sequence: CDR1 LNHDA, CDR2 SQIVND (reference sequence). This CDR3 is built from 14 residues. V was clipped by 3 bases and J by 3 bases, with 11 bases between them. DNA of the CDR3: TGTGCCAGTAGTATTGGCACAGTTGAAGAGACCCAGTACTTC. The encoded protein is CASSIGTVEETQYF. The full variable domain, completed using reference TRBV19 and TRBJ2-5, is DGGITQSPKYLFRKEGQNVTLSCEQNLNHDAMYWYRQDPGQGLRLIYYSQIVNDFQKGDIAEGYSVSREKKESFPLTVTSAQKNPTAFYLCASSIGTVEETQYFGPGTRLLVL.

The chain carries TRBV28 and TRBJ2-3, with 9 bases aligning to TRBD1. The V segment lost 5 bases and the J segment 2 bases; nucleotides outside the gene matches: 8. The CDR3 runs to 16 residues. Germline CDR1 reads MDHEN; CDR2 reads SYDVKM. The CDR3 bases are TGTGCCAGCAGTGCCCTGGGACAGGGCGACACAGATACGCAGTATTTT. Protein sequence: CASSALGQGDTDTQYF.

The chain employs TRBV27 and TRBJ2-7; possible D gene TRBD2, 6 bases. Germline assignment: CDR1 MNHEY and CDR2 SMNVEV (reference sequence). V was pared by 5 bases and J by 2 bases, with 13 bases between. The CDR3 consists of 14 residues. In nucleotides, the CDR3 is TGTGCCAGCAGTCCTCCGGGACTTCCCTACGAGCAGTACTTC. It encodes CASSPPGLPYEQYF.

The J gene is TRBJ2-7, the V gene TRBV7-9, with D perhaps matching TRBD2 (6 bases). Germline lookup yields CDR1 SEHNR and CDR2 FQNEAQ (reference sequence). The CDR3 spans 13 residues. The V gene lost 4 bases and the J gene lost 6 bases, with 13 bases spanning the gap. The CDR3 region is CASSSLPSVEQYF. DNA of the CDR3: TGTGCCAGCAGCTCCCTTCCTAGCGTCGAGCAGTACTTC.

In DNA form, the CDR3 reads TGCGCCAGCAGTGCTGTTCTAGGGCTAAACTACGAGCAGTACTTC. Translation: CASSAVLGLNYEQYF. The V gene is TRBV10-2, the J gene TRBJ2-7; D unclear. The CDR3 totals 15 residues. V was shortened by 4 bases and J by 3 bases, with 16 bases between the two germline ends. Per germline, CDR1 WSHSY and CDR2 SAAADI.

The V gene is TRBV15, the J gene TRBJ2-5; 12 bases agree with TRBD2. The CDR3 is 17 residues long. Trimming at V came to 2 bases and at J to 0 bases, leaving 4 bases not matched to a gene. Germline CDR1 LNHNV, CDR2 YYDKDF (reference sequence). CDR3 in DNA: TGTGCCACCAGCAGAACAGGGACTAGCGGGTACCAAGAGACCCAGTACTTC. Protein: CATSRTGTSGYQETQYF.

The V and J genes are TRBV30 and TRBJ2-2, with 8 bases lining up with TRBD1. The CDR3 runs to 15 residues. The V and J ends lost 0 bases and 8 bases, in that order; junction bases with no gene match: 8. From germline, CDR1 is GTSNPN and CDR2 SVGIG (reference sequence). The CDR3 coding sequence is TGTGCCTGGAGTGTACAGCAGGGGGCCGCTGGGGAGCTGTTTTTT. Translation gives CAWSVQQGAAGELFF.

The CDR3 nucleotides are TGTGCCAGTAGTAATGTAGGGGCCAGCTCACCCCTCCACTTT. It is translated as CASSNVGASSPLHF. The rearrangement links TRBV19 to TRBJ1-6, with D tentatively TRBD1 (5 bases). The CDR3 has 14 amino acids. Trimming cost V 4 bases and J 10 bases, with 14 bases left between them. The germline gives CDR1 LNHDA, CDR2 SQIVND (reference sequence).

This chain joins TRBV6-5 and TRBJ1-1; D gene uncertain. This CDR3 comprises 12 residues. The V gene lost 6 bases and the J gene lost 4 bases, with 9 bases spanning the gap. The germline V gene encodes CDR1 MNHEY and CDR2 SVGAGI. The CDR3: CASSRHSTEAFF. As DNA, the CDR3 is TGTGCCAGCAGCCGTCACAGCACTGAAGCTTTCTTT.

The chain has TRBV5-1 and TRBJ2-7; D assignment may be TRBD1 or TRBD2 (5 bases each). V was pared by 4 bases and J by 3 bases, with 23 bases between. Germline CDR1 and CDR2: SGHRS and YFSETQ. This CDR3 contains 17 residues. CDR3 sequence reads: CASSPTGPPIPNYEQYF. DNA for the CDR3: TGCGCCAGCAGCCCAACGGGACCCCCGATCCCAAACTACGAGCAGTACTTC.

J is TRBJ1-5 and V is TRBV28; 7 bases are shared with TRBD1. V gave up 6 bases and J gave up 10 bases; unmatched junction bases: 15. CDR1 and CDR2 (germline): MDHEN, SYDVKM. This CDR3 is built from 15 residues. The chain's CDR3 is CASSPVRDRGGPQHF. Written as DNA, the CDR3 is TGTGCCAGCAGCCCCGTCCGGGACAGAGGTGGACCCCAGCATTTT.

The rearrangement uses TRBV6-1 and TRBJ1-1; D possibly corresponds to TRBD1 (5 bases). CDR3 length: 14 amino acids. V was cut by 1 base and J by 4 bases, with 10 bases left in between. Germline CDR1 reads MNHNS; CDR2 reads SASEGT. The DNA of the CDR3 is TGTGCCAGCAGTGAAGACAGGTCGAGCACTGAAGCTTTCTTT. This encodes CASSEDRSSTEAFF.

A word on this clone: Other DNA sequences within the sample encode an identical CDR3. The V gene is TRBV4-1, the J gene TRBJ2-2, with D perhaps TRBD2 (5 bases). This CDR3 has 14 residues. The ends were cut back, 0 bases at V and 5 bases at J, with 7 bases in the middle. CDR1 and CDR2 (germline): MGHRA, YSYEKL. In DNA form, the CDR3 reads TGCGCCAGCAGCCAAGATCGGGGAACCGGGGAGCTGTTTTTT. The encoded protein is CASSQDRGTGELFF.